These T cell receptor beta chains were read from a single sample in a study of cytomegalovirus exposure and HLA in healthy donors. TCRdb's copy holds only in-frame clones and misses some; the assay was immunoSEQ multiplex PCR. The repertoire consists of some 75,000 clones, with roughly 79% occurring once and the leading ten covering 5.5% to 6%. Sequences were obtained from PBMCs. These receptors all stem from a man younger than 35 in good health and CMV-seropositive. The CDR3 runs from the conserved cysteine through the conserved F or W. A D gene is named only where the DNA matches it firmly. The listing skips clone size in some rows; elsewhere it reads once, few, many or a size class.

j_gene	d_gene	abundance	v_gene	CDR3nt	CDR3aa
TRBJ1-5	.	.	TRBV7-9	TGTGCCAGCAGCTTAACAGGGAATAGCAATCAGCCCCAGCATTTT	CASSLTGNSNQPQHF
TRBJ2-2	TRBD2	.	TRBV5-1	TGCGCCAGCAGAATGCGGGAGGGCCTCCCCGGGGAGCTGTTTTTT	CASRMREGLPGELFF
TRBJ1-1	.	few	TRBV5-6	TGTGCCAGCAGCCTAGTAGCAGGGACATTAGAAGCTTTCTTT	CASSLVAGTLEAFF
TRBJ2-1	.	few	TRBV5-1	TGCGCCAGCAGCTTGGTGAGGGGCAGGGGTGGGAATGAGCAGTTCTTC	CASSLVRGRGGNEQFF
TRBJ1-5	.	.	TRBV6-5	TGTGCCAGCTGCGGGGGTAGCAATCAGCCCCAGCATTTT	CASCGGSNQPQHF
TRBJ2-1	TRBD1	.	TRBV10-3	TGTGCCATTTCCTCCGGGACAGGGAACAATGAGCAGTTCTTC	CAISSGTGNNEQFF
TRBJ2-5	.	.	TRBV1	TGCACCAGCAGCCAAGCACCTGAGGAGACCCAGTACTTC	CTSSQAPEETQYF
TRBJ2-1	.	few	TRBV18	TGTGCCAGCTCACCAGCCCCAGGAGGTTTCTACAATGAGCAGTTCTTC	CASSPAPGGFYNEQFF
TRBJ2-1	.	.	TRBV15	TGTGCCACCAGCAGAGAAAGGGGATCGGTTTACAATGAGCAGTTCTTC	CATSRERGSVYNEQFF
TRBJ2-1	.	.	TRBV28	TGTGCCAGCAGTCAAACAGGGTATGAGCAGTTCTTC	CASSQTGYEQFF
TRBJ2-5	.	.	TRBV28	TGTGCCACCGTTTCCCAAGAGACCCAGTACTTC	CATVSQETQYF
TRBJ2-5	.	few	TRBV6-5	TGTGCCAGCAGTTACGGAGTAGGAGCGAAGACCCAGTACTTC	CASSYGVGAKTQYF
TRBJ1-2	.	few	TRBV6-1	TGTGCCACGGGCGAGACAGGCGGTAACTATGGCTACACCTTC	CATGETGGNYGYTF
TRBJ2-1	TRBD1	once	TRBV7-9	TGTGCCAGCAGCTTAGCGTTAGGGACAGGTTACAAGGGGCAGTTCTTC	CASSLALGTGYKGQFF
TRBJ2-3	.	.	TRBV19	TGTGCCAGTAGTATACAAGGACAGCCGGCAGATACGCAGTATTTT	CASSIQGQPADTQYF
TRBJ1-5	TRBD1	.	TRBV7-2	TGTGCCAGCAGCTCGCGACAGGGTACTCTCAATCAGCCCCAGCATTTT	CASSSRQGTLNQPQHF
TRBJ1-1	.	once	TRBV6-5	TGTGCCAGCAGTTATAATACCCCCCCGCTGGGCCACGAAGCTTTCTTT	CASSYNTPPLGHEAFF
TRBJ2-1	TRBD1	.	TRBV6-1	TGTGCCAGCCAAGGACAGGGAGCCTACAATGAGCAGTTCTTC	CASQGQGAYNEQFF
TRBJ2-1	TRBD1	few	TRBV19	TGTGCCAGCCTCGGGACAGTACCCTACAATGAGCAGTTCTTC	CASLGTVPYNEQFF
TRBJ2-2	TRBD2	.	TRBV11-1	TGTGCCAGCAGCCCGACCGGACTAGCCTCCGGGGAGCTGTTTTTT	CASSPTGLASGELFF
TRBJ2-7	TRBD2	.	TRBV9	TGTGCCAGCAGCTTTGGACTAGCGGGCCACGAGCAGTACTTC	CASSFGLAGHEQYF
TRBJ1-2	.	.	TRBV7-9	TGTGCCAGCAGCTTAGCTATGACCGGGTCTGAAGGCTACACCTTC	CASSLAMTGSEGYTF
TRBJ1-1	.	.	TRBV7-9	TGTGCCAGCAGCTTAGCGGCGGGTAGGCACACTGAAGCTTTCTTT	CASSLAAGRHTEAFF
TRBJ2-7	TRBD2	once	TRBV5-6	TGTGCCAGCAGCCGACTAGCAGCAGCCTACGAGCAGTACTTC	CASSRLAAAYEQYF
TRBJ1-1	.	.	TRBV5-1	TGCGCCAGCAGCTTGGCCGGGGGTGAAGCTTTCTTT	CASSLAGGEAFF
TRBJ2-7	TRBD2	.	TRBV4-1	TGCGCCAGCAGCCATCCCCCACTCGGGAGGCCCCCCGGGGTGCAGTACTTC	CASSHPPLGRPPGVQYF
TRBJ2-1	.	few	TRBV5-1	TGCGCCAGCAGCTTCCGACTAAACAATGAGCAGTTCTTC	CASSFRLNNEQFF
TRBJ1-4	.	.	TRBV11-2	TGTGCCAGCCAGGCAGGGGATAATGAAAAACTGTTTTTT	CASQAGDNEKLFF
TRBJ1-2	.	.	TRBV6-5	TGTGCCAGCCTTGGCCGGAGACACGGGGATGGCTACACCTTC	CASLGRRHGDGYTF
TRBJ2-7	.	.	TRBV7-3	TGTGCCAGCAGCATACAGGGCAGCGAGCAGTACTTC	CASSIQGSEQYF
TRBJ2-7	.	.	TRBV6-1	TGTGCCAGCAGTAGCCGAGGCATCTCCTACGAGCAGTACTTC	CASSSRGISYEQYF
TRBJ2-3	.	.	TRBV6-1	TGTGCCAGCGGGGAAGTGGGAGGTGGTACGCAGTATTTT	CASGEVGGGTQYF
TRBJ2-2	TRBD2	.	TRBV29-1	TGCAGCGTTGAGCTTCCGGCTAGCGGGAGAGGGGAGCTGTTTTTT	CSVELPASGRGELFF
TRBJ2-5	.	.	TRBV5-1	TGCGCCAGCAGCTTGGAAGCAAGCCAAGAGACCCAGTACTTC	CASSLEASQETQYF
TRBJ2-1	TRBD2	once	TRBV2	TGTGCCAGCAGTGAGGCGGGAGTGTCCTACAATGAGCAGTTCTTC	CASSEAGVSYNEQFF
TRBJ2-1	.	.	TRBV6-9	TGTGCCAGCAGCCGGCGGATTGGAGGGCGGTTGGATGAGCAGTTCTTC	CASSRRIGGRLDEQFF
TRBJ1-4	TRBD1	few	TRBV7-2	TGTGCCAGCAGCGCCCGGACAGGGGGACGAGAAAAACTGTTTTTT	CASSARTGGREKLFF
TRBJ1-1	TRBD1	once	TRBV2	TGTGCCAGCAGTGTCGACAGGGGGAACACTGAAGCTTTCTTT	CASSVDRGNTEAFF
TRBJ2-7	.	.	TRBV28	TGTGCCAGCAGTTTTGGGAGCGAGCAGTACTTC	CASSFGSEQYF
TRBJ2-1	.	few	TRBV5-6	TGTGCCAGCAGTCGGGGACTCCCCCTCAGGGAGCAGTTCTTC	CASSRGLPLREQFF
TRBJ2-3	.	.	TRBV4-1	TGCGCCAGCAGCCAAGTTCCCCCGGGAATTAGCACAGATACGCAGTATTTT	CASSQVPPGISTDTQYF
TRBJ2-5	TRBD2	once	TRBV5-1	TGCGCCAGCAGCTCCCAGCGGGGCGAGACCCAGTACTTC	CASSSQRGETQYF
TRBJ2-1	.	.	TRBV4-1	TGCGCCAGCAGCCAAGAACGTCAGGGACTCTCATTTAGCGGTGAGCAGTTCTTC	CASSQERQGLSFSGEQFF
TRBJ2-2	TRBD2	.	TRBV2	TGTGCCAGCAGTACCGGGACTAGCGGGAGAGGAAACACCGGGGAGCTGTTTTTT	CASSTGTSGRGNTGELFF
TRBJ1-2	.	.	TRBV29-1	TGCAGCGCCTCAGACAGTAAGCACTATGGCTACACCTTC	CSASDSKHYGYTF
TRBJ2-7	.	.	TRBV5-1	TGCGCCAGCAGCGAAGGCCCTAGCAAGAGCTCCTACGAGCAGTACTTC	CASSEGPSKSSYEQYF